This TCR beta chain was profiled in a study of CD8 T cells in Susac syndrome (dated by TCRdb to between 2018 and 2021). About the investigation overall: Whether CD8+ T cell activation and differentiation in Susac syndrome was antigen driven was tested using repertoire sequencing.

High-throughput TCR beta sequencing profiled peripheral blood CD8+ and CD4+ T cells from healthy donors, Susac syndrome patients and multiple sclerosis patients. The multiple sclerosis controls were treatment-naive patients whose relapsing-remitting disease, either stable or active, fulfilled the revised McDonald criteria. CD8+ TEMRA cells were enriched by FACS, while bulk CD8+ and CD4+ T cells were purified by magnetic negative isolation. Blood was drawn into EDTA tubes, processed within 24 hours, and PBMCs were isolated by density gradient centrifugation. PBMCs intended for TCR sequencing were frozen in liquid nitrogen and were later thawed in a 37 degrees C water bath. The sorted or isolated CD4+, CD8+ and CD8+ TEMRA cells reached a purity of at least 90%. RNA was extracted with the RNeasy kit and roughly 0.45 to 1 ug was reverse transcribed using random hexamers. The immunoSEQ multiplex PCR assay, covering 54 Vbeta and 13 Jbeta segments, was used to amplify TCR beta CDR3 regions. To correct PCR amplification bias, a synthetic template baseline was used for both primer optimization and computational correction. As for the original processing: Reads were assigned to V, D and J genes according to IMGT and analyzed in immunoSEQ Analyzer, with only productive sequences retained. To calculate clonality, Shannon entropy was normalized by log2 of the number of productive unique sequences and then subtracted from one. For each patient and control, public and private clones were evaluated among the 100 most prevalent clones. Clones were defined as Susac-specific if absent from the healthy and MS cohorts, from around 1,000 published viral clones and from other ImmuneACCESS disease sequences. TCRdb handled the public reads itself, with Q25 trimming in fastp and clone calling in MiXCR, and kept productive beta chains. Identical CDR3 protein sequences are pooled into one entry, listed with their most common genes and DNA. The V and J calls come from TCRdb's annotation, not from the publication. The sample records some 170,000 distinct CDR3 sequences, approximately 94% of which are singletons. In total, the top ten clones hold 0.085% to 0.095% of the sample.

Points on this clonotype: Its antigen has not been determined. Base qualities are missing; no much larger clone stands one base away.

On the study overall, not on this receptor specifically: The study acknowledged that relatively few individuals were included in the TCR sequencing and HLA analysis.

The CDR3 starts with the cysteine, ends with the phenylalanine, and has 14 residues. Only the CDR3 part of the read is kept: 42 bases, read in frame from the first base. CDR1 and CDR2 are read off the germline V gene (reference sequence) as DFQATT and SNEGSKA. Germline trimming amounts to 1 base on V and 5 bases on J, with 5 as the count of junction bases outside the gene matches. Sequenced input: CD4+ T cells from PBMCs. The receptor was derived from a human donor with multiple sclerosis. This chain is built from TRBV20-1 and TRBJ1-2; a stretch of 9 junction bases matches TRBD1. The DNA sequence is TGCAGTGCTAGAGTTGAGACAGGGGGGTATGGCTACACCTTC. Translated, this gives CSARVETGGYGYTF.